The 3 T cell receptor beta chains below were found in one sample sequenced in a study of breast tumors, draining lymph nodes, adjacent tissues. TCRdb redid the calling of the multiplex PCR reads with MiXCR, one entry per CDR3 protein. The sample records roughly 260,000 distinct CDR3 sequences, more than 30% being singletons. Breast cancer patients provided tissue from their axillary draining lymph nodes. The sequenced sample consisted of axillary lymph node tissue. The source is a female donor with breast cancer. Some clones in this sample may be carry-over from other donors' samples.

This clonotype was counted between two and nine times. V is TRBV3-1 and J is TRBJ2-7, with 8 bases that match TRBD2. This CDR3 comprises 14 residues. The trim removed 7 bases at V and 2 bases at J, leaving 7 bases unmatched. Germline CDR1 and CDR2: LGHDT and YNNKEL (reference sequence). The CDR3 DNA reads TGTGCCAGCACCCGGGGGGGACAACCCTACGAGCAGTACTTC. This sequence encodes CASTRGGQPYEQYF.

The gene calls are TRBV3-1 and TRBJ2-5, with D perhaps TRBD1 (5 bases). CDR3 length: 16 amino acids. CDR1 LGHDT and CDR2 YNNKEL come from the germline V gene (reference sequence). V lost 0 bases and J 5 bases, leaving 16 bases between the germline ends. CDR3 loop: CASSQEGSRAGETQYF. CDR3 bases: TGTGCCAGCAGCCAAGAAGGTTCCCGGGCAGGGGAGACCCAGTACTTC.

This clonotype appeared a few times. CDR3 protein: CASSLDGREVNEQFF. The CDR3 DNA sequence: TGTGCCAGCAGCTTAGACGGGCGAGAGGTCAATGAGCAGTTCTTC. The rearrangement uses TRBV11-3 and TRBJ2-1; D not certain. Per the germline V gene, CDR1 is SGHNT and CDR2 is YENEEA. Deletions cut 0 bases from V and 6 bases from J, with 12 bases between. This CDR3 is built from 15 residues.